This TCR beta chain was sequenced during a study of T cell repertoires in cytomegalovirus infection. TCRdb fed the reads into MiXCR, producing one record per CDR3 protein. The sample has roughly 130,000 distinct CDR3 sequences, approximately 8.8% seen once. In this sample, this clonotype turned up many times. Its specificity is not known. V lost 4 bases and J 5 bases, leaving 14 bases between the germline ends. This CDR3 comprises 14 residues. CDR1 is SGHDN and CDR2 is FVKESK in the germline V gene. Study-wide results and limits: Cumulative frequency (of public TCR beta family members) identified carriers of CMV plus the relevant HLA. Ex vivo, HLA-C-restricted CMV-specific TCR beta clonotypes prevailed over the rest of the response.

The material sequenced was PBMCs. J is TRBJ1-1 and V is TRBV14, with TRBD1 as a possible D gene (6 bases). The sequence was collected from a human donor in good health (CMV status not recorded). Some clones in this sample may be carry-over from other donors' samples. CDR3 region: CASSLQGSRTEAFF. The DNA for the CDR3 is TGTGCCAGCAGCCTACAGGGTTCTAGGACTGAAGCTTTCTTT.